The 2 T cell receptor beta chains below were found in one sample sequenced in a study of T cell changes during pregnancy in multiple sclerosis. The repertoire was sequenced with immunoSEQ multiplex PCR; TCRdb's copy has only in-frame clones and lacks some. In the table there are some 110,000 clones, roughly nine tenths of which are singletons. The specimen comprised peripheral blood, sampled before pregnancy. The receptor set was obtained from a female donor with multiple sclerosis, enrolled in a pregnancy study.

This clone has just a few counts. The rearrangement joins TRBV18 to TRBJ2-7; D might be TRBD1 (6 bases). From germline, CDR1 is KGHSH and CDR2 LQKENI. CDR3 length equals 15 residues. V lost 1 base and J lost 4, with 14 bases in between. This CDR3 is CASSPQTGQGYEQYF. The CDR3 region has the DNA TGTGCCAGCTCACCACAAACAGGGCAGGGGTACGAGCAGTACTTC. Looking up the rest from reference TRBV18 and TRBJ2-7 gives the full variable domain: NAGVMQNPRHLVRRRGQEARLRCSPMKGHSHVYWYRQLPEEGLKFMVYLQKENIIDESGMPKERFSAEFPKEGPSILRIQQVVRGDSAAYFCASSPQTGQGYEQYFGPGTRLTVT.

The chain combines TRBV6-5 with TRBJ1-5, with 9 positions matching TRBD1. The CDR3 runs to 15 residues. V lost 6 bases to trimming and J lost 7 bases; unmatched junction nucleotides: 10. In germline, CDR1 is MNHEY, CDR2 SVGAGI. For the CDR3, the DNA is TGTGCCAGCAGAGACGGACAGGGGTCAAACCAGCCCCAGCATTTT. It is translated as CASRDGQGSNQPQHF.